This T cell receptor beta chain emerged from a study of blood T cell repertoires in COVID-19. Study context: Collection of acute and convalescent COVID-19 samples took place in the United States, Italy and Spain.

Between the trimmed V and J ends, which lost 6 bases and 6 bases, there was a span of 9 bases. Germline V gene data show CDR1 as MDHEN and CDR2 as SYDVKM. There are 12 residues in the CDR3. In the original processing: By means of reference gene primer amplification, nucleated cell counts were estimated. Generated by immunoSEQ multiplex PCR, the TCRdb table keeps only in-frame clones and is missing some. V, J and clone size derive from that table, while D and trimming were established from the DNA sequence. The table shows approximately 100,000 clones, with 91% occurring only once. The gene calls are TRBV28 and TRBJ2-1; maybe TRBD2 (6 bases). The source is a human donor in a cohort sampled during active COVID-19. Sample: peripheral blood. As DNA, the CDR3 is TGTGCCAGCAGCCCGGAGGGCAATGAGCAGTTCTTC. This gives the protein CASSPEGNEQFF.